Each of the 9 T cell receptor beta chains below was sequenced from the same sample in a study of shared clonotypes between healthy human individuals. The assay was immunoSEQ multiplex PCR, and TCRdb's table has in-frame clones only and misses some. The table has about 490,000 clones, about 80% seen once. The specimen sequenced was PBMCs. These receptor sequences come from a woman aged 40-49 years in good health. Some clones in this sample may be carry-over from other donors' samples.

This clone has only a few counts. A far more abundant clone sits one base away, making this likely a read error. This chain joins TRBV6-5 and TRBJ1-1; D might be TRBD1 (6 bases). V lost 5 bases and J 1 base, leaving 8 bases between the germline ends. This CDR3 is 13 amino acids long. Germline CDR1 and CDR2: MNHEY and SVGAGI. CDR3 sequence reads: CASSLRGNTEAFF. For the CDR3, the DNA is TGTGCCAGCAGTCTCAGGGGGAACACTGAAGCTTTCTTT.

There are many counts of this clone. The same CDR3 can be traced to other DNA sequences in this sample. The V gene is TRBV5-1, the J gene TRBJ2-1; 7 bases are shared with TRBD2. The junction had 10 bases not matched to a gene; V was cut back by 4 bases and J by 0 bases. Germline lookup yields CDR1 SGHRS and CDR2 YFSETQ. The CDR3 is 17 amino acids. CDR3 nucleotides: TGCGCCAGCAGCCGGGAGGCTAGCGGATCCTCCTACAATGAGCAGTTCTTC. Protein: CASSREASGSSYNEQFF.

This clone was picked up a small number of times. The chain has TRBV19 and TRBJ2-7, with 8 bases identical to TRBD2. This CDR3 has 18 amino acids. With 11 bases clipped from V and 3 bases from J, the junction kept 24 bases outside the gene matches. Germline-derived CDR1 and CDR2 are LNHDA and SQIVND (reference sequence). This CDR3 is CAPNGAGGCYQRNYEQYF. CDR3 coding DNA: TGTGCCCCCAATGGGGCGGGAGGTTGCTACCAGCGGAACTACGAGCAGTACTTC.

The V and J genes are TRBV27 and TRBJ2-7, with D possibly being TRBD1 (6 bases). Trimming stripped 3 bases from V and 4 bases from J, with 10 bases between. Germline V gene data show CDR1 as MNHEY and CDR2 as SMNVEV (reference sequence). The CDR3 is made up of 13 amino acids. CDR3 nucleotide sequence: TGTGCCAGCAGTTTTTCCAGGGGTTACGAGCAGTACTTC. Encoded protein: CASSFSRGYEQYF.

This clone has just a few counts. The rearrangement links TRBV5-6 to TRBJ1-2; D is undetermined. The CDR3 spans 13 residues. The V end lost 0 bases, the J end lost 2 bases, and 5 bases lay between the germline ends. The germline V gene has CDR1 SGHDT and CDR2 YYEEEE. The chain's CDR3 is CASSLGKNYGYTF. In DNA, the CDR3 is TGTGCCAGCAGCTTGGGGAAAAACTATGGCTACACCTTC. Combining the CDR3 with reference TRBV5-6 and TRBJ1-2 gives the whole variable domain DAGVTQSPTHLIKTRGQQVTLRCSPKSGHDTVSWYQQALGQGPQFIFQYYEEEERQRGNFPDRFSGHQFPNYSSELNVNALLLGDSALYLCASSLGKNYGYTFGSGTRLTVV.

The chain uses TRBV28 and TRBJ1-2; 8 nucleotides agree with TRBD1. CDR3 length equals 13 residues. V was pared by 3 bases and J by 7 bases, with 4 bases of the junction left unmatched. In germline, CDR1 is MDHEN, CDR2 SYDVKM. The CDR3 coding sequence is TGTGCCAGCAGTTTGGGGGGACAGGTTGGCTACACCTTC. As protein: CASSLGGQVGYTF.

The V and J genes are TRBV10-3 and TRBJ1-5; D may be TRBD1 (6 bases). Germline V CDR1 and CDR2: ENHRY, SYGVKD. V gave up 6 bases and J gave up 0 bases, with 12 bases separating them. The length of the CDR3 is 15 residues. Written as DNA, the CDR3 is TGTGCCATCAGCCGGACAGTGGGTAGCAATCAGCCCCAGCATTTT. Translating gives CAISRTVGSNQPQHF.

The chain links TRBV7-2 to TRBJ2-3, with 7 bases matching TRBD1. This CDR3 has 15 residues. The junction had 9 bases not matched to a gene; V was cut back by 5 bases and J by 4 bases. CDR1 is SGHTA and CDR2 is FQGNSA in the germline V gene. The CDR3 DNA is TGTGCCAGCAGCCTCGACAGGGCAAATGCAGATACGCAGTATTTT. Translation gives CASSLDRANADTQYF. The full variable domain, its missing parts supplied by reference TRBV7-2 and TRBJ2-3, is GAGVSQSPSNKVTEKGKDVELRCDPISGHTALYWYRQSLGQGLEFLIYFQGNSAPDKSGLPSDRFSAERTGGSVSTLTIQRTQQEDSAVYLCASSLDRANADTQYFGPGTRLTVL.

The chain combines TRBV7-9 with TRBJ2-7; 10 bases map to TRBD2. Unmatched junction bases numbered 10, after V lost 4 bases and J lost 7 bases. CDR1 and CDR2 (germline): SEHNR, FQNEAQ (reference sequence). CDR3 length equals 15 residues. This CDR3 reads CASSSSGRAFGEQYF. The CDR3, as DNA: TGTGCCAGCAGCTCGAGCGGGAGGGCCTTCGGGGAGCAGTACTTC.